Below, 16 T cell receptor beta chains from the same sample are listed, as sequenced in a study of T cells and Merkel cell carcinoma outcomes. Libraries were prepared by immunoSEQ multiplex PCR; TCRdb keeps only in-frame clonotypes and omits some of them. Among some 9,400 clones, roughly 84% were seen once, and the ten largest hold 2% to 3%. The sequencing sample was made of tumor tissue from Merkel cell carcinoma. These receptors were obtained from a human donor with Merkel cell carcinoma.

The chain uses TRBV20-1 and TRBJ2-1; D call uncertain. This CDR3 is 10 amino acids long. Germline V gene sequence: CDR1 DFQATT, CDR2 SNEGSKA (reference sequence). Trimming took 6 bases from V and 3 from J, leaving 3 bases between them. This CDR3 reads CSADYNEQFF. The DNA of the CDR3 is TGCAGTGCCGACTACAATGAGCAGTTCTTC.

The CDR3 is CASSLSGGLTYEQYF. Here the CDR3 DNA reads TGTGCCAGCAGCTTAAGCGGGGGGCTGACCTACGAGCAGTACTTC. This chain links TRBV7-8 with TRBJ2-7; 9 bases line up with TRBD2. This CDR3 has 15 residues. With V trimmed by 2 bases and J by 2 bases, 4 bases remained unmatched. Germline V gives CDR1 SGHVS, CDR2 FQNEAQ.

The V call is TRBV10-1, the J call TRBJ1-2; no definite D call. From germline, CDR1 is WNHNN and CDR2 SYGVQD (reference sequence). The CDR3 is made up of 14 amino acids. V dropped 1 base and J dropped 4 bases, with 10 bases sitting between them. Here the CDR3 reads CASSEFGRLYGYTF. For the CDR3, the DNA is TGCGCCAGCAGTGAGTTTGGCAGACTCTATGGCTACACCTTC.

Here the CDR3 DNA reads TGTGCCACCAGCAGAGAATATGGACTCGGCAATGAGCAGTTCTTC. As protein: CATSREYGLGNEQFF. The V and J genes are TRBV15 and TRBJ2-1; a weak D match, TRBD2 (5 bases). The CDR3 is 15 amino acids. Germline loops: CDR1 LNHNV, CDR2 YYDKDF (reference sequence). V dropped 0 bases and J dropped 6 bases, with 12 bases sitting between them. Filled out from reference TRBV15 and TRBJ2-1, the complete variable domain reads DAMVIQNPRYQVTQFGKPVTLSCSQTLNHNVMYWYQQKSSQAPKLLFHYYDKDFNNEADTPDNFQSRRPNTSFCFLDIRSPGLGDTAMYLCATSREYGLGNEQFFGPGTRLTVL.

This clone was seen a few times. The genes are TRBV6-1 and TRBJ1-2; maybe TRBD1 (6 bases). V was pared by 6 bases and J by 8 bases, with 10 bases between. CDR1 and CDR2 from the germline V gene are MNHNS and SASEGT. The CDR3 spans 11 residues. The CDR3 spells CASSQGQGYTF. The CDR3 DNA sequence: TGTGCCAGCAGCCAGGGGCAGGGCTACACCTTC.

The V call is TRBV9, the J call TRBJ2-7, with TRBD1 matching 8 bases. From germline, CDR1 is SGDLS and CDR2 YYNGEE. The V segment lost 0 bases and the J segment 1 base; nucleotides outside the gene matches: 3. The CDR3 is made up of 15 amino acids. The CDR3 here is CASSVGQGASYEQYF. The CDR3 DNA follows: TGTGCCAGCAGCGTAGGCCAGGGGGCATCCTACGAGCAGTACTTC. Full variable domain (remainder filled in from reference TRBV9 and TRBJ2-7): DSGVTQTPKHLITATGQRVTLRCSPRSGDLSVYWYQQSLDQGLQFLIQYYNGEERAKGNILERFSAQQFPDLHSELNLSSLELGDSALYFCASSVGQGASYEQYFGPGTRLTVT.

The CDR3: CASSPKQGINGGQETQYF. For the CDR3, the DNA is TGTGCCAGCAGCCCAAAACAGGGGATAAACGGCGGCCAAGAGACCCAGTACTTC. This chain links TRBV9 with TRBJ2-5; 7 bases fit TRBD1. V trimming: 4 bases; J trimming: 1 base; junction bases outside the gene matches: 16. This CDR3 region has 18 residues. Looked up from germline, CDR1 is SGDLS and CDR2 is YYNGEE.

V and J are TRBV5-4 and TRBJ2-5; no clear D. CDR3 length equals 11 residues. V gave up 1 base and J gave up 4 bases, with 2 bases separating them. Germline CDR1 SGHNT, CDR2 YYREEE (reference sequence). This CDR3 is CASSLLETQYF. CDR3 in DNA: TGTGCCAGCAGCTTGCTAGAGACCCAGTACTTC.

This chain joins TRBV7-9 and TRBJ1-4; D call uncertain. The CDR3 loop spans 12 amino acids. Germline lookup yields CDR1 SEHNR and CDR2 FQNEAQ (reference sequence). The V end was cut by 2 bases, the J end by 7 bases, with 5 bases between. This chain's CDR3 is CASSLLGEKLFF. CDR3 nucleotide sequence: TGTGCCAGCAGCTTATTAGGTGAAAAACTGTTTTTT.

The CDR3 loop is CASSFWGPGETQYF. The CDR3, as DNA: TGTGCCAGCAGCTTTTGGGGACCTGGGGAGACCCAGTACTTC. This rearrangement joins TRBV5-4 to TRBJ2-5; the D call may be TRBD1 or TRBD2 (5 bases each). The ends were cut back, 2 bases at V and 5 bases at J, with 13 bases in the middle. The CDR3 totals 14 residues. CDR1 is SGHNT, CDR2 YYREEE, per germline (reference sequence).

V is TRBV4-1 and J is TRBJ2-2; 10 bases are shared with TRBD2. CDR1 is MGHRA and CDR2 is YSYEKL in the germline V gene. The CDR3 spans 18 residues. V lost 3 bases to trimming and J lost 4 bases; unmatched junction nucleotides: 11. The CDR3 DNA follows: TGCGCCAGCAGCCACATGTCCCTAGCGGGGGCGGGCACCGGGGAGCTGTTTTTT. Translating it yields CASSHMSLAGAGTGELFF.

J is TRBJ2-7 and V is TRBV7-9; D is perhaps TRBD2 (6 bases). V was cut by 11 bases and J by 2 bases, with 19 bases left in between. From germline, CDR1 is SEHNR and CDR2 FQNEAQ (reference sequence). This CDR3 is built from 14 residues. CDR3 region: CAAPPPGLPYEQYF. The CDR3, as DNA: TGTGCCGCCCCCCCACCGGGACTGCCCTACGAGCAGTACTTC.

This clone has just one count. The CDR3 is CASSPQGDGYTF. The CDR3 DNA reads TGTGCCAGCTCACCACAAGGCGATGGCTACACCTTC. The chain has TRBV18 and TRBJ1-2; D gene ambiguous. Trimming cost V 1 base and J 6 bases, with 6 bases left between them. CDR1 and CDR2 (germline): KGHSH, LQKENI. The CDR3 contains 12 residues.

The V gene is TRBV5-4, the J gene TRBJ2-1, with 8 nucleotides matching TRBD1. The CDR3 consists of 16 residues. V was pared by 4 bases and J by 0 bases, with 6 bases of the junction left unmatched. CDR1 is SGHNT and CDR2 is YYREEE in the germline V gene (reference sequence). The CDR3 DNA reads TGTGCCAGCAGCACAAAGACAGGGGTCTCCTACAATGAGCAGTTCTTC. It encodes CASSTKTGVSYNEQFF.

CDR3 DNA: TGTGCCAGCAGCTTGTTGGGGAGGACTGAAGCTTTCTTT. Translating gives CASSLLGRTEAFF. The genes are TRBV7-8 and TRBJ1-1; no reliable D call. V was trimmed by 3 bases and J by 5 bases, leaving 10 bases between them. The germline CDR1 and CDR2 sequences are SGHVS and FQNEAQ. This CDR3 has 13 amino acids.

CDR3 in amino acids: CASSLGHNNQPQHF. CDR3 bases: TGCGCCAGCAGCCTGGGCCACAATAATCAGCCCCAGCATTTT. The chain is built from TRBV10-2 and TRBJ1-5; D gene ambiguous. The germline V and J ends were trimmed by 6 bases and 4 bases, with 13 bases remaining between them. The CDR3 has 14 amino acids. Looked up from germline, CDR1 is WSHSY and CDR2 is SAAADI.